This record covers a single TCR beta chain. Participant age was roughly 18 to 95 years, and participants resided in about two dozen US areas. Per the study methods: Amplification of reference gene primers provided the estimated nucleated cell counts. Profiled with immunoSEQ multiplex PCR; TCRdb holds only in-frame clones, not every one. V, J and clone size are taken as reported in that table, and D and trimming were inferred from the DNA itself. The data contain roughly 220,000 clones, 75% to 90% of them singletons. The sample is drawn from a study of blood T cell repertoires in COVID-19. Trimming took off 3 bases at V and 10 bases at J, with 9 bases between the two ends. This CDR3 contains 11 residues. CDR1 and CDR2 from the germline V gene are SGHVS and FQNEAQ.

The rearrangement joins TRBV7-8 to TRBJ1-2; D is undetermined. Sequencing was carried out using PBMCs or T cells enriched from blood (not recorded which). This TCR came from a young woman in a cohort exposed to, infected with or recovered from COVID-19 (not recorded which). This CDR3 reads CASSFPVDYTF. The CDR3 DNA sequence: TGTGCCAGCAGCTTTCCAGTTGACTACACCTTC.